The T cell receptor beta chain under discussion was sequenced for a study of T-cell reconstitution after alpha-beta-depleted transplantation in children. Library preparation (for TCRbeta) was performed with unique molecular identifiers. TCRdb fed the PCR reads into MiXCR, producing one record per CDR3 protein. The sample carries 500,000 to 600,000 distinct CDR3 sequences, 32% recorded once. Germline CDR1 reads MNHEY; CDR2 reads SVGEGT. This CDR3 is 15 amino acids long. The junction had 8 bases not matched to a gene; V was cut back by 6 bases and J by 3 bases. Specimen: PBMCs from the stem cell graft donor, collected from the stem cell graft. The TCR was taken from a human donor who donated a stem cell graft to a child with aplastic anemia. The chain employs TRBV6-2 or TRBV6-3 and TRBJ1-5; 7 positions match TRBD1. The CDR3 region is CASSPDRENNQPQHF. The DNA of the CDR3 is TGTGCCAGCAGCCCCGACAGGGAAAACAATCAGCCCCAGCATTTT.